This paragraph reports one TCR beta chain. Its antigen remains unidentified. It has no much larger one-base neighbor in the sample; base qualities were not kept. The library was made by the immunoSEQ multiplex PCR assay. TCRdb obtained this table from immuneACCESS and retained in-frame rearrangements with V and J assigned. These tables miss some clones; where compared with another copy, unresolved V genes account for less than half of the shortfall, and the remainder is unexplained. For this sample the table gives about 100,000 clones, of which approximately 95% were detected only once. The ten largest account for 8% to 9.5% of the sample. The germline V gene encodes CDR1 MNHEY and CDR2 SMNVEV (reference sequence). V and J are trimmed by 4 bases and 2 bases, and the gene matches miss 5 bases of the junction. The CDR3, from cysteine to phenylalanine, totals 15 residues. Only the CDR3 DNA stays, 45 bases, in frame from base 1.

The data are from a study of control samples from healthy donors and cancer patients (dated by TCRdb to 2018 to 2021). Sequencing was performed on blood. The chain couples TRBV27 to TRBJ1-2, with 9 central nucleotides matching TRBD1. This sequence originates from a man aged 18 to 29 in good health. The CDR3 region: CASSYWTGENYGYTF. The DNA reads as follows: TGTGCCAGCAGTTACTGGACAGGGGAGAACTATGGCTACACCTTC.